This paragraph covers one T cell receptor (beta chain) sequence. Time point meaning: after dendritic cell vaccination, including at tumor progression/relapse. The data stem from a study of glioma-infiltrating T cells after dendritic cell vaccination. Study overall: Glioblastoma patients came from Phase I and II dendritic cell vaccination trials.

The table came from immunoSEQ multiplex PCR; TCRdb's copy has only in-frame clones and leaves some out. The sample has more than 20,000 clones; roughly 89% are singletons. Trimming at V came to 2 bases and at J to 6 bases, leaving 5 bases not matched to a gene. This CDR3 is 15 amino acids long. Germline CDR1 reads MNHNS; CDR2 reads SASEGT. The sequencing used blood, collected after dendritic cell vaccination. The rearrangement joins TRBV6-1 to TRBJ2-4, with 9 bases that match TRBD1. This clonotype originated in a human donor with glioblastoma. The DNA of the CDR3 is TGTGCCAGCAGTGAATACAGGGGGCAGGGAAACATTCAGTACTTC. It specifies CASSEYRGQGNIQYF.